The T cell receptor beta chain described here comes from a study of CD8+ T cells in alopecia areata. This CDR3 region has 15 residues. With 5 bases clipped from V and 0 bases from J, the junction kept 6 bases outside the gene matches. CDR1 and CDR2 from the germline V gene are SGHRS and YFSETQ. Remarks on this clone: Its antigen is not known.

Treatment noted: oral pan-JAK inhibitor, 5-10 mg twice daily. cDNA reverse transcribed from extracted RNA served as the sequencing template. Clones were read by immunoSEQ multiplex PCR, and TCRdb kept only the in-frame ones, dropping some. Of under 150,000 clones listed, roughly 55% are singletons. Study-level results: During tofacitinib treatment, many expanded lesional clones remained in scalp and blood.

V gene TRBV5-1 combines with J gene TRBJ2-5, with 8 bases fitting TRBD1. This sequence was found in a human donor with alopecia areata. This sample comprised CD4+ T cells sorted from blood, obtained at week 4, from a patient treated with tofacitinib. The CDR3 DNA reads TGCGCCAGCAGGACAGGGGCGATTTACCAAGAGACCCAGTACTTC. It translates to CASRTGAIYQETQYF.